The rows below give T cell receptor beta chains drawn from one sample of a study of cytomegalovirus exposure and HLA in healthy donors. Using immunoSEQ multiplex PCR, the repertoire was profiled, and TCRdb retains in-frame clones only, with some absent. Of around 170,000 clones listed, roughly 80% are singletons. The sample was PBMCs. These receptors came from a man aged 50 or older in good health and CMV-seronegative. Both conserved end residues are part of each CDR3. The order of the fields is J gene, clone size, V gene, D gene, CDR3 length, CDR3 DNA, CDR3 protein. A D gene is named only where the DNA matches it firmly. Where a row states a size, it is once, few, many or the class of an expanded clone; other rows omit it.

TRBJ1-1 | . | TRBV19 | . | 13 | TGTGCCAGTAGGGCGGGGGCGAACACTGAAGCTTTCTTT | CASRAGANTEAFF
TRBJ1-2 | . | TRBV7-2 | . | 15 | TGTGCCAGCAGCACGCTCTGGACAGCAAAATATGGCTACACCTTC | CASSTLWTAKYGYTF
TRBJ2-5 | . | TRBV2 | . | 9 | TGTGCCAGCGGAGGGACCCAGTACTTC | CASGGTQYF
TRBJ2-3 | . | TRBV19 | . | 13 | TGTGCCAGTAGTATATGGACAGCAGATACGCAGTATTTT | CASSIWTADTQYF
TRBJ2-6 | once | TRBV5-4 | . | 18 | TGTGCCAGCAGCTTGGCAGGACTTCCGAGCTCTGGGGCCAACGTCCTGACTTTC | CASSLAGLPSSGANVLTF
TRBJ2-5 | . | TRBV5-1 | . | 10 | TGCGCCACCAGGCCTCCTCCCGGGAACTTC | CATRPPPGNF
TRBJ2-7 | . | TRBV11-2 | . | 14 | TGTGCCAGCAGCTTAGTAGGTTCAGGGTACGAGCAGTACTTC | CASSLVGSGYEQYF
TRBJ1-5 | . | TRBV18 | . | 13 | TGTGCCAGCCTGGAGGGTAGCAATCAGCCCCAGCATTTT | CASLEGSNQPQHF
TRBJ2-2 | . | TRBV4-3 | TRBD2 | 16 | TGCGCCAGCAGCCACCAGGGACTAGTCGGCACCGGGGAGCTGTTTTTT | CASSHQGLVGTGELFF
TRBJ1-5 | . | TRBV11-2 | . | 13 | TGTGCCAGCAGCTTAGATCACAATCAGCCCCAGCATTTT | CASSLDHNQPQHF
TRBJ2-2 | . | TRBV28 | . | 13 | TGTGCCAGCAGTTTAAGTCAGACCGGGGAGCTGTTTTTT | CASSLSQTGELFF
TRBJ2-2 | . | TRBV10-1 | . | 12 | TGCGCCAGCAGTAGTAGGGGCGGGGAGCTGTTTTTT | CASSSRGGELFF
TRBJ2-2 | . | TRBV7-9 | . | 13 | TGTGCCAGCAGCTTAGCCCCCCAGGGGGAGCTGTTTTTT | CASSLAPQGELFF
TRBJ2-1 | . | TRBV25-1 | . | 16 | TGTGCCAGCAGTGATCAGGCAGGGTTCTTTGTAAATGAGCAGTTCTTC | CASSDQAGFFVNEQFF
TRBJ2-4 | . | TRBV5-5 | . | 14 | TGTGCCAGCAGCTTGAATGCTCAGGAAGACATTCAGTACTTC | CASSLNAQEDIQYF
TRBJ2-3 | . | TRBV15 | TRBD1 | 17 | TGTGCCACCAGCAGAGAATTTAGGACAGGCCTCACAGATACGCAGTATTTT | CATSREFRTGLTDTQYF
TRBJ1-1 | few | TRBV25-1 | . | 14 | TGTGCCAGCACCGCTGACAGGCTCAACACTGAAGCTTTCTTT | CASTADRLNTEAFF
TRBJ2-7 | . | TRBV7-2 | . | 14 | TGTGCCAGCGCCAAGGGAGGTAGCTCCTACGAGCAGTACTTC | CASAKGGSSYEQYF